This TCR beta chain comes out of a study of blood T cell repertoires in COVID-19. Study details: Italy, Spain and the United States were the sources of the convalescent and acute COVID-19 samples. PBMCs, B-cell-depleted T cells, or T cells provided the cDNA or gDNA that made up the material.

Source study methods: Quantification of nucleated cells was approximated via reference gene primer amplification. TCRdb's copy holds only in-frame clones and misses some; the assay was immunoSEQ multiplex PCR. V and J calls and clone size are as listed in that table; D and trimming were resolved from the DNA. The sample records around 200,000 clones, around 82% being singletons. This clone was picked up one time. Other DNA sequences in the sample encode the same CDR3. This CDR3 has 13 residues. Trimming left V 0 bases short and J 4 bases short, with 6 bases between. The germline gives CDR1 MNHEY, CDR2 SVGAGI.

This chain uses TRBV6-5 with TRBJ1-1, with D perhaps matching TRBD1 (6 bases). This sequence was found in a man aged 50-60 years with active or convalescent COVID-19. The material sequenced was peripheral blood. CDR3 coding DNA: TGTGCCAGCAGTTACTCGACAGGCACTGAAGCTTTCTTT. Protein product: CASSYSTGTEAFF.